What follows is one T cell receptor beta chain and its context. The antigen is unknown. The PCR employed 60 Vbeta primers together with 13 Jbeta primers. Repertoires were generated with immunoSEQ multiplex PCR, while TCRdb's copy carries only in-frame clones and drops some. The data contain about 140,000 clones, around 82% of them singletons. From germline, CDR1 is SGHTA and CDR2 FQGNSA. This CDR3 contains 12 residues. Between the trimmed V and J ends, which lost 5 bases and 8 bases, there was a span of 10 bases. The data originate from a study of cytomegalovirus exposure and HLA in healthy donors. Whole-study findings and limits: In a later analysis, TCR beta V- and J-gene trimming was associated with a missense DCLRE1C variant.

The TCR originated in a woman aged 40 to 55 in good health and CMV-seropositive. Sequencing was performed on PBMCs. This chain joins TRBV7-2 and TRBJ2-1, with no clear D. This CDR3 reads CASSPSRYEQFF. The CDR3, as DNA: TGTGCCAGCAGCCCCAGCAGGTATGAGCAGTTCTTC. Based on the CDR3 plus reference TRBV7-2 and TRBJ2-1, the full variable domain is GAGVSQSPSNKVTEKGKDVELRCDPISGHTALYWYRQSLGQGLEFLIYFQGNSAPDKSGLPSDRFSAERTGGSVSTLTIQRTQQEDSAVYLCASSPSRYEQFFGPGTRLTVL.